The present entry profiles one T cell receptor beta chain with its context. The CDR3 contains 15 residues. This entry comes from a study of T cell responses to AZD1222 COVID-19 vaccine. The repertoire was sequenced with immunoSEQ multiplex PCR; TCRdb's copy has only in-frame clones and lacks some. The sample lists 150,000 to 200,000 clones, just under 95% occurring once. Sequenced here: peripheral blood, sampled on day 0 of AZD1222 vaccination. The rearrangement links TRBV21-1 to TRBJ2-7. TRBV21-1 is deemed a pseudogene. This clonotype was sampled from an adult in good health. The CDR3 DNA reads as TGTGCCAGCAGCAAGGGGTCGAAGAGCTCCTACGAGCAGTACTTC. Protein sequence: CASSKGSKSSYEQYF.